This T cell receptor (beta chain) was sequenced for a study of identical twins. Concerning this clonotype: The antigen is not known.

Germline CDR1 is SGHKS and CDR2 is YYEKEE (reference sequence). Deletions cut 1 base from V and 0 bases from J, with 14 bases between. The CDR3 covers 17 residues. A universal primer site was created by template switching, with the cDNA bearing unique molecular identifiers. MiXCR was run by TCRdb on the 5' RACE reads, yielding one entry per CDR3 protein. The sample has 450,000 to 500,000 distinct CDR3 sequences; 14% are singletons. Findings of the study overall: Out-of-frame TCR alpha sharing in monozygotic twins exceeded recombination model predictions. A partial confounding effect on zero-insertion analyses could come from invariant MAIT and iNKT cells. Out-of-frame beta chain sequences displayed weaker excess sharing between twins.

The same data also went into a second study, on yellow fever vaccine responses in identical twins.

The receptor comes from a woman aged 18-35 years in good health. The sequenced sample consisted of CD4+ T cells sorted from blood. The V and J genes are TRBV5-5 and TRBJ2-1; TRBD2 might be the D (6 bases). CDR3 DNA: TGTGCCAGCAGCTTGCGGGAGAACAGTTACTCCTACAATGAGCAGTTCTTC. Its protein is CASSLRENSYSYNEQFF.